Below, one TCR beta chain is given with its context. The antigen remains unidentified. The data were obtained in a study of blood T cells in healthy people across ages. Overall study: In model experiments, template switching was able to capture about one barcoded beta molecule for every two T cells that were present. Study outcomes and limitations: It was held that the diversity estimates obtained from one million T cells were underestimates.

A second roughly 6 to 12 cycle PCR used barcoded and J-beta primers. Every single cDNA molecule received a tag from a template-switch adaptor with 12 random nucleotides. Using its own MiXCR run on the 5' RACE reads, TCRdb lists one record per CDR3 protein. The sample yields some 900,000 distinct CDR3 sequences, around 48% seen once. The V gene's germline CDR1 is MNHEY and CDR2 SVGAGI. The V and J ends lost 6 bases and 4 bases, in that order; junction bases with no gene match: 8. This CDR3 spans 14 amino acids. Each donor supplied approximately 10 milliliters of peripheral blood. This TCR derives from a man in his thirties or forties in good health. The genes are TRBV6-5 and TRBJ1-1; 7 nucleotides agree with TRBD1. The material sequenced was blood. The chain's CDR3 is CASRVDREGTEAFF. CDR3 in DNA: TGTGCCAGCAGAGTAGACAGGGAGGGCACTGAAGCTTTCTTT.